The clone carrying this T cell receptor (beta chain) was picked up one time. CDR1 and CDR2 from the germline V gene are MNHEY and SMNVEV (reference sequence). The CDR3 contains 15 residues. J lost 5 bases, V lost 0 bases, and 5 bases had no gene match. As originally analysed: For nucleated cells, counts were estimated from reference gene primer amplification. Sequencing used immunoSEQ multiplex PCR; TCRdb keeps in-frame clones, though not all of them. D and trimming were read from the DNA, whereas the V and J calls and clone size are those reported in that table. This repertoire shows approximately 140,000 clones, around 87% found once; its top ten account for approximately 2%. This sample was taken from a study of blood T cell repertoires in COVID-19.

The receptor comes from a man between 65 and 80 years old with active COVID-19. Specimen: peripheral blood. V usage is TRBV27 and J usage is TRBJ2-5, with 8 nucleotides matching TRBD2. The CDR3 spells CASSLSGLATETQYF. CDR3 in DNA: TGTGCCAGCAGTTTATCAGGACTAGCCACGGAGACCCAGTACTTC.